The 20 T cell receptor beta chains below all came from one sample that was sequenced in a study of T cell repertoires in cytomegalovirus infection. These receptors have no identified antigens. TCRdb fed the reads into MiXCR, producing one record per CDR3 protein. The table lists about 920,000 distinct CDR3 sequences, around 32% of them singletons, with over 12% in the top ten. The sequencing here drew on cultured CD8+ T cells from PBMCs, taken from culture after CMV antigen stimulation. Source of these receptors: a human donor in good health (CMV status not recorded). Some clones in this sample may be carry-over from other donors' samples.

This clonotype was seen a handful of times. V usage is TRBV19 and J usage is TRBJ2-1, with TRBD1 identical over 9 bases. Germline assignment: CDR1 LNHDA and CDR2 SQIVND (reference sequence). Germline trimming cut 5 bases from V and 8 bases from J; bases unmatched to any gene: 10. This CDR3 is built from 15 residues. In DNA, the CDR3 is TGTGCCAGTAGTTCCCGGGACAGGGATATGCATGAGCAGTTCTTC. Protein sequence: CASSSRDRDMHEQFF.

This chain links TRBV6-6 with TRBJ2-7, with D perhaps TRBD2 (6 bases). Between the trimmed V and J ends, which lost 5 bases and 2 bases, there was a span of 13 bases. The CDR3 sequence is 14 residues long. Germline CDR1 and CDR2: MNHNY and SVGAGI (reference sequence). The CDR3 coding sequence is TGTGCCAGCAGTGTGGGACTCTCCACCTACGAGCAGTACGTC. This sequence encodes CASSVGLSTYEQYV.

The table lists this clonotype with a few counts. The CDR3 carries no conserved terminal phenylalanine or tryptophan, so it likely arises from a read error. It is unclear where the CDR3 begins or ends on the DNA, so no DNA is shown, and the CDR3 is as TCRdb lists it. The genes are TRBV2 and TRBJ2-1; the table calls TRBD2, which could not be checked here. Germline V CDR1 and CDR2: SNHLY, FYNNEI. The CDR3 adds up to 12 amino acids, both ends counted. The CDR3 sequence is CASRDGLAGWPV.

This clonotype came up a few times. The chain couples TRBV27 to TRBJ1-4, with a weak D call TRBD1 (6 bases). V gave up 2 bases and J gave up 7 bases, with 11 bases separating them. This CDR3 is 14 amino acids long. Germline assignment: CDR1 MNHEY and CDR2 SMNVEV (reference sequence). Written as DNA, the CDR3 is TGTGCCAGCAGTTTAGGGGGCCAGGTTGAAAAACTGTTTTTT. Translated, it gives CASSLGGQVEKLFF.

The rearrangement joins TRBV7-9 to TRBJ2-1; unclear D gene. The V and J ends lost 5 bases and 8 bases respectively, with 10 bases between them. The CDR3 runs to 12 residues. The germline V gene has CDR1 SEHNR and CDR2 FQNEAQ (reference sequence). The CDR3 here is CASSVFGDEQFF. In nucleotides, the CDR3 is TGTGCCAGCAGCGTGTTTGGGGATGAGCAGTTCTTC.

The CDR3 is CASSLGSGGLDNEQFF. The CDR3 DNA reads TGTGCCAGCAGCTTAGGGAGCGGGGGTCTTGATAATGAGCAGTTCTTC. The chain links TRBV7-9 to TRBJ2-1; 8 nucleotides agree with TRBD2. From germline, CDR1 is SEHNR and CDR2 FQNEAQ (reference sequence). CDR3 size: 16 residues. Trimming took 1 base from V and 7 from J; bases not matched to a gene: 9.

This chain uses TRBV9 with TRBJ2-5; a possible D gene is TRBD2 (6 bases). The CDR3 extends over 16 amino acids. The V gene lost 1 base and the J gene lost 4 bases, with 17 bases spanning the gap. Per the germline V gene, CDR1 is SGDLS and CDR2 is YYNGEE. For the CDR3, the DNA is TGTGCCAGCAGCGTAAGGGATAGCGGCGTCCGAGAGACCCAGTACTTC. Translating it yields CASSVRDSGVRETQYF.

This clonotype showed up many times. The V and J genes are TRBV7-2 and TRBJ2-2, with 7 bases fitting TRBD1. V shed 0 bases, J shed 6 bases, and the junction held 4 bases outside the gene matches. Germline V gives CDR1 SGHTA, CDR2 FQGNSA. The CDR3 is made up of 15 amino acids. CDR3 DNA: TGTGCCAGCAGCTTAGCTCAGGGGGTCGCCGGGGAGCTGTTTTTT. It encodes CASSLAQGVAGELFF.

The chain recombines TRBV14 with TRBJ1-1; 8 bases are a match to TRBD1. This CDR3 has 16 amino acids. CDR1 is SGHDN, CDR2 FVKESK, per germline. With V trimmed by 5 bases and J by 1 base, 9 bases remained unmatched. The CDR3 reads CASSIGQGKTNTEAFF. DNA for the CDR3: TGTGCCAGCAGCATAGGACAGGGTAAAACGAACACTGAAGCTTTCTTT.

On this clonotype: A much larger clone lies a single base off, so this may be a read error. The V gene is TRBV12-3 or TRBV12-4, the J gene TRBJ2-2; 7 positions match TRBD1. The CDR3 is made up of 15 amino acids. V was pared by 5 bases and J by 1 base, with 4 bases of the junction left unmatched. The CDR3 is CASSIRTGNTGELFF. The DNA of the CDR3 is TGTGCCAGCAGTATCCGGACAGGGAACACCGGGGAGCTGTTTTTT.

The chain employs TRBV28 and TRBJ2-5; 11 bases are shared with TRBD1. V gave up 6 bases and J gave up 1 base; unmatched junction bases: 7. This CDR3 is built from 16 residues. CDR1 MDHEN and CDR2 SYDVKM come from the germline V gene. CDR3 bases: TGTGCCAGCAGGCCTGAGGGGACAGGGGGCCAAGAGACCCAGTACTTC. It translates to CASRPEGTGGQETQYF.

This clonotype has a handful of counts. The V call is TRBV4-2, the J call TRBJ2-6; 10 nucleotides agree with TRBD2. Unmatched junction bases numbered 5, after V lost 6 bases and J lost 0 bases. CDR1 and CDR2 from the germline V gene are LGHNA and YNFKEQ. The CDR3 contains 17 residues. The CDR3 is CASSRERGGSGANVLTF. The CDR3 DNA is TGTGCCAGCAGTCGGGAGCGGGGGGGCTCTGGGGCCAACGTCCTGACTTTC.

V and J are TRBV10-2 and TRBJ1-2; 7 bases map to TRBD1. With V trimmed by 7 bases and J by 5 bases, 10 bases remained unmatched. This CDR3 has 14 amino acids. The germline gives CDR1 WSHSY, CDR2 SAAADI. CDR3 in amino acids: CASNGRTGFYGYTF. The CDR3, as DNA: TGCGCCAGCAATGGCAGGACAGGATTTTATGGCTACACCTTC.

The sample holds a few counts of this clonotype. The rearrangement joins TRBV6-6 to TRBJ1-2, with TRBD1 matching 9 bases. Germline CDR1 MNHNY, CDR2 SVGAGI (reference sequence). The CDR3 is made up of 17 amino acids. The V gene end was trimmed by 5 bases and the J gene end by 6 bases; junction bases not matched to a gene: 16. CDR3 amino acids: CASSAFSGTGSPDGYTF. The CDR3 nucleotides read TGTGCCAGCAGTGCCTTTTCCGGGACAGGGAGCCCTGATGGCTACACCTTC.

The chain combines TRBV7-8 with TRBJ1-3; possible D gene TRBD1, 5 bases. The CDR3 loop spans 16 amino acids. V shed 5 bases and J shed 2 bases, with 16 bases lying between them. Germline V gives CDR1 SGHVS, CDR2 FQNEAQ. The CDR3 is CASSEDSQVAGNTIYF. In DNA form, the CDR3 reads TGTGCCAGCAGCGAAGACAGCCAGGTCGCTGGAAACACCATATATTTT. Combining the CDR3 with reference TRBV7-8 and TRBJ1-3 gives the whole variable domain GAGVSQSPRYKVAKRGQDVALRCDPISGHVSLFWYQQALGQGPEFLTYFQNEAQLDKSGLPSDRFFAERPEGSVSTLKIQRTQQEDSAVYLCASSEDSQVAGNTIYFGEGSWLTVV.

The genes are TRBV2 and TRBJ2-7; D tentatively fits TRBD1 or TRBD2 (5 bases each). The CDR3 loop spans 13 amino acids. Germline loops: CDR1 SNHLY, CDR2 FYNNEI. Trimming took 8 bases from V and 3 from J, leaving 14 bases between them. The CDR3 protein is CASFGKTVYEQYV. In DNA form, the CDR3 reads TGTGCCAGCTTCGGGAAGACAGTCTACGAGCAGTACGTC.

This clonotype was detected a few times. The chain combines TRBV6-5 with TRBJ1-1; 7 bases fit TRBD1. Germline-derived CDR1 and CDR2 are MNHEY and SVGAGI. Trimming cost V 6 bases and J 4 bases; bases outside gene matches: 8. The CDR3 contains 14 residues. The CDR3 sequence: CASRHRGWGTEAFF. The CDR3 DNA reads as TGTGCCAGCAGACACAGGGGTTGGGGCACTGAAGCTTTCTTT.

The CDR3 is CATSDPTGYDSDTQYF. The CDR3 coding sequence is TGTGCCACCAGTGATCCGACGGGGTACGATTCGGATACGCAGTATTTT. The chain recombines TRBV24-1 with TRBJ2-3; possibly TRBD2 for D (5 bases). This CDR3 has 16 residues. Germline V lookup: CDR1 KGHDR, CDR2 SFDVKD. The V gene lost 3 bases and the J gene lost 6 bases, with 18 bases spanning the gap.

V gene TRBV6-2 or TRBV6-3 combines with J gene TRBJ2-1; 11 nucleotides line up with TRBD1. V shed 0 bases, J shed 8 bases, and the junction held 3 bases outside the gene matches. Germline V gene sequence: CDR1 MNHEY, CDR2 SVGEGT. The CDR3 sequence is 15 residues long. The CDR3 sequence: CASSYSRTGGDEQFF. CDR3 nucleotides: TGTGCCAGCAGTTACTCGCGGACAGGGGGCGATGAGCAGTTCTTC.

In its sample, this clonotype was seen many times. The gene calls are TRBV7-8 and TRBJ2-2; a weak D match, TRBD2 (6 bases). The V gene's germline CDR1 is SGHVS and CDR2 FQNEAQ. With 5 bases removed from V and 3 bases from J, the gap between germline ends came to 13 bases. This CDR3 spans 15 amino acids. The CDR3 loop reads CASSLRDSYTGELFF. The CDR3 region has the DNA TGTGCCAGCAGCCTACGGGACTCTTACACCGGGGAGCTGTTTTTT.